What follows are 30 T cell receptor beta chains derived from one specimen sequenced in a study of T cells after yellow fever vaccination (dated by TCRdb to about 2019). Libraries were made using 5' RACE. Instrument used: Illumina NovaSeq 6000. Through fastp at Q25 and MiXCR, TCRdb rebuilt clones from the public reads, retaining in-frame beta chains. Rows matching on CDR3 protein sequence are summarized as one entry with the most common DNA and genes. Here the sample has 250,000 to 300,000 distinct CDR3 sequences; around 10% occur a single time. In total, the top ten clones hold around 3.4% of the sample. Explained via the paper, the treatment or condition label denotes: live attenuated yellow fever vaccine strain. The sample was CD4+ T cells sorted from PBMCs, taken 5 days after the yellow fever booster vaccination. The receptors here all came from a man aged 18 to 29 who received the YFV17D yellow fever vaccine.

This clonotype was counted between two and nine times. The CDR3: CACAWSGTLTEAFF. CDR3 DNA sequence: TGTGCCTGCGCCTGGTCCGGGACCCTCACTGAAGCTTTCTTT. The chain is built from TRBV30 and TRBJ1-1; maybe TRBD1 (5 bases). V gave up 6 bases and J gave up 4 bases, with 18 bases separating them. The length of the CDR3 is 14 residues. CDR1 GTSNPN and CDR2 SVGIG come from the germline V gene (reference sequence).

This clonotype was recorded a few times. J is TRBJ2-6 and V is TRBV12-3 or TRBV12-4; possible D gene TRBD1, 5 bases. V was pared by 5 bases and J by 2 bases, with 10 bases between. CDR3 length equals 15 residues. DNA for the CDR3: TGTGCCAGCAGTCGCTCCAGGGCTGGGGCCAACGTCCTGACTTTC. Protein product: CASSRSRAGANVLTF.

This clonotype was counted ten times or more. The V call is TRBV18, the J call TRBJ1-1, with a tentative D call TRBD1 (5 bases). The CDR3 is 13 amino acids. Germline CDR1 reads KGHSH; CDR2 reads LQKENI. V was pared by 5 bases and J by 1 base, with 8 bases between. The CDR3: CASSSGQNTEAFF. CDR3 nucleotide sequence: TGTGCCAGCTCAAGCGGACAGAACACTGAAGCTTTCTTT. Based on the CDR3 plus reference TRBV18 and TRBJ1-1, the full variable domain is NAGVMQNPRHLVRRRGQEARLRCSPMKGHSHVYWYRQLPEEGLKFMVYLQKENIIDESGMPKERFSAEFPKEGPSILRIQQVVRGDSAAYFCASSSGQNTEAFFGQGTRLTVV.

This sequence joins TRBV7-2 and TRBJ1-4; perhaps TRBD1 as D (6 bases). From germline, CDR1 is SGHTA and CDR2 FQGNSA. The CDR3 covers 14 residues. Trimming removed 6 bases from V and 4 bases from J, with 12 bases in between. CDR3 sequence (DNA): TGTGCCAGCAGTCCCGACAGGTATAATGAAAAACTGTTTTTT. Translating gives CASSPDRYNEKLFF.

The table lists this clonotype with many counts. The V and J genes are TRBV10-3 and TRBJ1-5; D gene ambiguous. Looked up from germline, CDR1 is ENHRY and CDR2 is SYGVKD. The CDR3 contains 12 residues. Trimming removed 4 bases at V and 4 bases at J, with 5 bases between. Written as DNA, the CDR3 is TGTGCCATCAGTGGAGTTAATCAGCCCCAGCATTTT. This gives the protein CAISGVNQPQHF.

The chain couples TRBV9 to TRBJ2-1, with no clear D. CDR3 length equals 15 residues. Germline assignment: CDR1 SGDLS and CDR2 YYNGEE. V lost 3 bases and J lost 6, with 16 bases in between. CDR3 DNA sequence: TGTGCCAGCAGCGGTACCGGAGCTTTTCTCAATGAGCAGTTCTTC. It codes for CASSGTGAFLNEQFF.

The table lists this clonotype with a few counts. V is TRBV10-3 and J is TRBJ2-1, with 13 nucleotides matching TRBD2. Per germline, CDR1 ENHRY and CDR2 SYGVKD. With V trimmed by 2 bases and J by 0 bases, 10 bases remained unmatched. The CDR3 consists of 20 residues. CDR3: CAISETWTSGGQVSYNEQFF. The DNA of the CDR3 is TGTGCCATCAGTGAGACCTGGACTAGCGGGGGCCAGGTCTCCTACAATGAGCAGTTCTTC.

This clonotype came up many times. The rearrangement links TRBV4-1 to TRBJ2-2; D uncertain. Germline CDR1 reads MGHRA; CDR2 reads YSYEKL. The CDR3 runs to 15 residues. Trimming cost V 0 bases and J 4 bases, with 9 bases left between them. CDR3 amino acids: CASSQEGGFTGELFF. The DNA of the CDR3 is TGCGCCAGCAGCCAAGAAGGCGGATTCACCGGGGAGCTGTTTTTT.

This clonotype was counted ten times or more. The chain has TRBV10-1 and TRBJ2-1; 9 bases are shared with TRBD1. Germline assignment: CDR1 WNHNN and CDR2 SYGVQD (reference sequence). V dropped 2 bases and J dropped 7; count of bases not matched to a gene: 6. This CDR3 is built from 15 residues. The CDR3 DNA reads TGCGCCAGCAGTGAGGGACAGGGGATACAGAATGAGCAGTTCTTC. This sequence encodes CASSEGQGIQNEQFF.

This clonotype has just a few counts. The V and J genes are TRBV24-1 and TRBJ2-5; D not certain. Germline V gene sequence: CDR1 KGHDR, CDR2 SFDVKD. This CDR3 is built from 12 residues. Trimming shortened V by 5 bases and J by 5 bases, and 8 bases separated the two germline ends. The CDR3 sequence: CATSVLGETQYF. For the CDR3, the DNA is TGTGCCACCAGTGTCCTAGGGGAGACCCAGTACTTC.

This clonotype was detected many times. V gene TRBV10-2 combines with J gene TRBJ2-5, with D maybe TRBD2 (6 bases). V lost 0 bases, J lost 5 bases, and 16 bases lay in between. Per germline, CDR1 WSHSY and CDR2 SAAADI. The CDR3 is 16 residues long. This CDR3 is CASSESLEGARETQYF. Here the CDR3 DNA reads TGCGCCAGCAGTGAGTCGTTGGAGGGTGCCAGGGAGACCCAGTACTTC.

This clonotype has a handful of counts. The CDR3 coding sequence is TGTGCCAGCAGCTCCATGACACGGAGTCAGTATGGCTACACCTTC. It is translated as CASSSMTRSQYGYTF. This sequence joins TRBV11-2 and TRBJ1-2; D call uncertain. The germline V and J ends were trimmed by 4 bases and 5 bases, with 17 bases remaining between them. Germline V gives CDR1 SGHAT, CDR2 FQNNGV. The CDR3 consists of 15 residues.

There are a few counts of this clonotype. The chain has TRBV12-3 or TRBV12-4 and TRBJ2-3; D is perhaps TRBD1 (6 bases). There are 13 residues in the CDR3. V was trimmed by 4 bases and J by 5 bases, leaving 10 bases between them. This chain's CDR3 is CASSSGAEDTQYF. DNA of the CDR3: TGTGCCAGCAGTTCAGGGGCGGAAGATACGCAGTATTTT.

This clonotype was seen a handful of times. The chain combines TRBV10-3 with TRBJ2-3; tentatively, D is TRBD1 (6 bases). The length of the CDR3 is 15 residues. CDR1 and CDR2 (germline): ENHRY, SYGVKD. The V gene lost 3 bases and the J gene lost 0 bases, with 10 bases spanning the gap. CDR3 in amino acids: CAISDPDRSTDTQYF. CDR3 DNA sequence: TGTGCCATCAGTGACCCTGACAGGAGCACAGATACGCAGTATTTT.

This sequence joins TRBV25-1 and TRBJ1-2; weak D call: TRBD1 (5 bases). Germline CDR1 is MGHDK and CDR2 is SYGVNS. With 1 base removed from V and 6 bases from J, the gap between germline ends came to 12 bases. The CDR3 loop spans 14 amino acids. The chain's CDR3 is CASSESGARDGYTF. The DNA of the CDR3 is TGTGCCAGCAGTGAATCTGGGGCTCGGGATGGCTACACCTTC.

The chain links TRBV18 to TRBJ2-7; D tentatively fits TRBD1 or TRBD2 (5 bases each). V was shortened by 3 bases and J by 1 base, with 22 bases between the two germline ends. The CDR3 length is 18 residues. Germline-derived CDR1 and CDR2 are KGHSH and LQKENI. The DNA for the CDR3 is TGTGCCAGCTCACCGAGCGACGGTGGGGCGGGTGGTTCCTACGAGCAGTACGTC. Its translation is CASSPSDGGAGGSYEQYV.

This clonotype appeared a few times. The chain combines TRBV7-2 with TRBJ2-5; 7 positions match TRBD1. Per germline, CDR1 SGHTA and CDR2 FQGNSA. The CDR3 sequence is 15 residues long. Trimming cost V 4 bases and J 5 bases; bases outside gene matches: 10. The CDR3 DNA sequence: TGTGCCAGCAGCTCAAACAGGGGCGACCGGGAGACCCAGTACTTC. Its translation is CASSSNRGDRETQYF. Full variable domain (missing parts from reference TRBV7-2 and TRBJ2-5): GAGVSQSPSNKVTEKGKDVELRCDPISGHTALYWYRQSLGQGLEFLIYFQGNSAPDKSGLPSDRFSAERTGGSVSTLTIQRTQQEDSAVYLCASSSNRGDRETQYFGPGTRLLVL.

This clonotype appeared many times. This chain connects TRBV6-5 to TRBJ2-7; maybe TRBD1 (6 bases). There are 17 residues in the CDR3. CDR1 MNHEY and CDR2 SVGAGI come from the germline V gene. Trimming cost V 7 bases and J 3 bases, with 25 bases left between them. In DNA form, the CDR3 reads TGTGCCAGCACTCCCGTGGGGTCGGACAGACTACTCTACGAGCAGTACTTC. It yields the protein CASTPVGSDRLLYEQYF.

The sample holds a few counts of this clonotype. Written as DNA, the CDR3 is TGTGCCAGCAGCGTAGATTCTAGGGTCGGCTACAATGAGCAGTTCTTC. Translated: CASSVDSRVGYNEQFF. The rearrangement uses TRBV9 and TRBJ2-1; D is unresolved. CDR3 length: 16 residues. Trimming removed 0 bases at V and 3 bases at J, with 13 bases between. Germline-derived CDR1 and CDR2 are SGDLS and YYNGEE.

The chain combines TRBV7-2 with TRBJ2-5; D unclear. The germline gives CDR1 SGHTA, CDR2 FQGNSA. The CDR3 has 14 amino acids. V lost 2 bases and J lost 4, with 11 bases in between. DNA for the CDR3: TGTGCCAGCAGCTTATCAAAGGCTCCAGAGACCCAGTACTTC. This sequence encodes CASSLSKAPETQYF.

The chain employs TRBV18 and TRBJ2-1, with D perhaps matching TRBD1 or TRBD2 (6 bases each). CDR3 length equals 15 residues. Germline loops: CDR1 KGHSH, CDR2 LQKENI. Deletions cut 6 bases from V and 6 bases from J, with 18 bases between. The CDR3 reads CASSPVSGAFNEQFF. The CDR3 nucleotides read TGTGCCAGCTCTCCGGTGTCGGGGGCGTTCAATGAGCAGTTCTTC.

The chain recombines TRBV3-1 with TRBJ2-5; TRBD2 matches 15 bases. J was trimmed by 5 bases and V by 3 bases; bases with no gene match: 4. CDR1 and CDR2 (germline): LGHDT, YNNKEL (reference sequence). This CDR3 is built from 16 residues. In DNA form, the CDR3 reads TGTGCCAGCAGCCAGGGACTAGCGGGGGGAGGCGAGACCCAGTACTTC. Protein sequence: CASSQGLAGGGETQYF.

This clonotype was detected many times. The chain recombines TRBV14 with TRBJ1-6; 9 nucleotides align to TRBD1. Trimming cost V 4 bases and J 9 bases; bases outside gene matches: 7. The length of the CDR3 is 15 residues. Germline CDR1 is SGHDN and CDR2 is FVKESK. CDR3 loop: CASSPDRGAGSPLHF. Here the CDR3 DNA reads TGTGCCAGCAGCCCGGACAGGGGAGCTGGTTCACCCCTCCACTTT.

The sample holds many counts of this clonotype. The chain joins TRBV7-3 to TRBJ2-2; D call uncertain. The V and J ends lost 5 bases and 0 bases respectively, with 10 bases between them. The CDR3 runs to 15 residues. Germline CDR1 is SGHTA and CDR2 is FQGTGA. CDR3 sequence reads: CASSPDGSNTGELFF. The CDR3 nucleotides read TGTGCCAGCAGCCCGGACGGATCGAACACCGGGGAGCTGTTTTTT.

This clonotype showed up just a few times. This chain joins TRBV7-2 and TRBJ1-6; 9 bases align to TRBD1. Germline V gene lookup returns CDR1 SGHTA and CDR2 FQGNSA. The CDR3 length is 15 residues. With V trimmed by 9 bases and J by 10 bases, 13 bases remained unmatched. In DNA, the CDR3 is TGTGCCAGTGAGACTAAAGGGACAGGGCTCTCACCCCTCCACTTT. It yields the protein CASETKGTGLSPLHF.

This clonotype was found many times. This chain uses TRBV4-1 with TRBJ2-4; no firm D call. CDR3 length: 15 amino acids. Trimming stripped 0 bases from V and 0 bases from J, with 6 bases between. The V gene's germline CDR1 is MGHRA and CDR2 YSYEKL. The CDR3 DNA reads TGCGCCAGCAGCCAAGACGATCTAGCCAAAAACATTCAGTACTTC. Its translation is CASSQDDLAKNIQYF.

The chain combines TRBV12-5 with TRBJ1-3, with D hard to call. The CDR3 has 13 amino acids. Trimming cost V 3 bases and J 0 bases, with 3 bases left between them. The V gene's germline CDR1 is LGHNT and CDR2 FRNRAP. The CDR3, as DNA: TGTGCTAGTGGTTTCTACTCTGGAAACACCATATATTTT. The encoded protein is CASGFYSGNTIYF.

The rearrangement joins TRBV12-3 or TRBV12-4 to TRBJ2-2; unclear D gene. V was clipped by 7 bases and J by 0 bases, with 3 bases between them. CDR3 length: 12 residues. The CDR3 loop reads CASTTNTGELFF. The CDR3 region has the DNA TGTGCCAGCACCACGAACACCGGGGAGCTGTTTTTT.

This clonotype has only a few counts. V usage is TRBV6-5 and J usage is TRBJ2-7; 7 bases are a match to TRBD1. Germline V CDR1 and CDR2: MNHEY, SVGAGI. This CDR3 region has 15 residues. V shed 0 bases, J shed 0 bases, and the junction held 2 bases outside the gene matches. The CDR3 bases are TGTGCCAGCAGTTACTCAGGGACAGCCTCCTACGAGCAGTACTTC. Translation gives CASSYSGTASYEQYF.

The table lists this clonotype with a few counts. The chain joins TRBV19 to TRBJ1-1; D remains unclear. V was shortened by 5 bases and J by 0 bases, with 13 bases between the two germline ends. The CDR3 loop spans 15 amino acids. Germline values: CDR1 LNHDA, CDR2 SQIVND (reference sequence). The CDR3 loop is CASSWRRGMNTEAFF. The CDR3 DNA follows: TGTGCCAGTAGTTGGCGGCGGGGTATGAACACTGAAGCTTTCTTT.